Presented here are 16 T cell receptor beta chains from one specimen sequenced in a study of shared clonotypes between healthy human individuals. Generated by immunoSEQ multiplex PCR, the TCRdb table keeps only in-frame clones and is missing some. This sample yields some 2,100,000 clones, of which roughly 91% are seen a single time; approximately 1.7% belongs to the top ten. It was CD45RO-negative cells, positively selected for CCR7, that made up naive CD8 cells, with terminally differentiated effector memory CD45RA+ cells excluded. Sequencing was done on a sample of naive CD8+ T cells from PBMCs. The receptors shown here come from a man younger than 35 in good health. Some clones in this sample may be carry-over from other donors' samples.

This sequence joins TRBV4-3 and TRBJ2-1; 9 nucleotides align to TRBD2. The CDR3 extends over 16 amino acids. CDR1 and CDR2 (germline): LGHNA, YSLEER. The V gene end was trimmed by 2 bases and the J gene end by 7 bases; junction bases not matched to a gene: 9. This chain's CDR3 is CASSQPLAGPQNEQFF. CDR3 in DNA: TGCGCCAGCAGCCAACCTCTAGCGGGACCCCAGAATGAGCAGTTCTTC.

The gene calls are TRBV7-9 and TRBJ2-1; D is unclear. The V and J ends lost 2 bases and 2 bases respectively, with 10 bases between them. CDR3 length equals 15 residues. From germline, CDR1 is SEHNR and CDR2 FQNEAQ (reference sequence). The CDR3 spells CASSLPSGTYNEQFF. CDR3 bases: TGTGCCAGCAGCTTACCCAGTGGGACCTACAATGAGCAGTTCTTC.

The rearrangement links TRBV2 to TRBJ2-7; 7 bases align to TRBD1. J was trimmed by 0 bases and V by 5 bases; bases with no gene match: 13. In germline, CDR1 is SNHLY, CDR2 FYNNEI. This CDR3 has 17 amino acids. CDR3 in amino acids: CASSPFDRVTISYEQYF. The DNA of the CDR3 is TGTGCCAGCAGTCCATTTGACAGGGTTACTATCTCCTACGAGCAGTACTTC.

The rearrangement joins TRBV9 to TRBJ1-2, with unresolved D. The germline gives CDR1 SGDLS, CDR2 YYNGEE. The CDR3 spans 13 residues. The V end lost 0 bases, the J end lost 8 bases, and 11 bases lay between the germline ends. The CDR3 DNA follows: TGTGCCAGCAGCGTAGACGAGGGCAACGGCTACACCTTC. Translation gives CASSVDEGNGYTF.

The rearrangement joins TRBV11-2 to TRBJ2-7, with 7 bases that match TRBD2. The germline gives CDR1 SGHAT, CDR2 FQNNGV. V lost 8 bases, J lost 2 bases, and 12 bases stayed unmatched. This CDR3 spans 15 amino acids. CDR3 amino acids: CASAQEAGDTYEQYF. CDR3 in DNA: TGTGCCAGCGCACAGGAGGCGGGAGACACCTACGAGCAGTACTTC.

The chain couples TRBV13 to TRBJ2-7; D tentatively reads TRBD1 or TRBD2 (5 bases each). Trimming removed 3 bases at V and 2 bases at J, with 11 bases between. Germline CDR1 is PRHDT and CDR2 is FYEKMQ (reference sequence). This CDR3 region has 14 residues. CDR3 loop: CASSFEGSTYEQYF. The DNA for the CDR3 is TGTGCCAGCAGCTTCGAGGGGAGTACCTACGAGCAGTACTTC.

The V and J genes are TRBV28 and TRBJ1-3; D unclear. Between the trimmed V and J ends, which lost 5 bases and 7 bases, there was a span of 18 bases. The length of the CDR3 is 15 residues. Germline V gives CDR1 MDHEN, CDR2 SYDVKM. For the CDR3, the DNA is TGTGCCAGCAGTACCTCGGAGGGCGAAGTGAACACCATATATTTT. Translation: CASSTSEGEVNTIYF.

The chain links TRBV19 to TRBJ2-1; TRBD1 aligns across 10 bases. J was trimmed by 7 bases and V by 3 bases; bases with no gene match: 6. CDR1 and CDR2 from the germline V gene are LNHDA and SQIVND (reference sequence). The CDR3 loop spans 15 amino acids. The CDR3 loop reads CASSIWTGGMNEQFF. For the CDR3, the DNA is TGTGCCAGTAGTATCTGGACAGGGGGTATGAATGAGCAGTTCTTC.

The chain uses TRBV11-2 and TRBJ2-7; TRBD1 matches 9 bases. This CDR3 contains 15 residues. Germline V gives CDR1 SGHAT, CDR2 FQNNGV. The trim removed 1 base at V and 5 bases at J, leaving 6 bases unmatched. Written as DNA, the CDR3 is TGTGCCAGCAGCTTAGGGTACAGGGGGCGGAACGAGCAGTACTTC. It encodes CASSLGYRGRNEQYF.

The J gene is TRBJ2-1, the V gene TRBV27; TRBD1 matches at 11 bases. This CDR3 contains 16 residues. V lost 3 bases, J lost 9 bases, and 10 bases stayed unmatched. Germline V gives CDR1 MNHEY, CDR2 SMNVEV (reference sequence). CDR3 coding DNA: TGTGCCAGCAGTTTTCTAGGACAGGGGGCCATCGGTGAGCAGTTCTTC. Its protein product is CASSFLGQGAIGEQFF.

CDR3 sequence: CASSGGVSTEAFF. DNA for the CDR3: TGTGCCAGCAGTGGAGGGGTGAGCACTGAAGCTTTCTTT. This rearrangement joins TRBV6-1 to TRBJ1-1; D is possibly TRBD1 (5 bases). V shed 4 bases and J shed 4 bases, with 10 bases lying between them. This CDR3 region has 13 residues. Germline V CDR1 and CDR2: MNHNS, SASEGT.

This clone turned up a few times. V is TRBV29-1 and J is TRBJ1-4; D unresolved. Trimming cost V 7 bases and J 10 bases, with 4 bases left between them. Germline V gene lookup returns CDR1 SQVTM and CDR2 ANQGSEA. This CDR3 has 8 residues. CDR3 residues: CSATKLFF. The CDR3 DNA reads TGCAGCGCCACAAAACTGTTTTTT.

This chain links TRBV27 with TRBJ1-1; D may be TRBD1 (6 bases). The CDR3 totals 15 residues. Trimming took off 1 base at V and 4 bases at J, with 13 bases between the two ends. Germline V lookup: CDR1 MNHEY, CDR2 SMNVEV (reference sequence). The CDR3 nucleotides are TGTGCCAGCAGTTTATTTCCCGAGGGGGTCACTGAAGCTTTCTTT. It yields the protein CASSLFPEGVTEAFF.

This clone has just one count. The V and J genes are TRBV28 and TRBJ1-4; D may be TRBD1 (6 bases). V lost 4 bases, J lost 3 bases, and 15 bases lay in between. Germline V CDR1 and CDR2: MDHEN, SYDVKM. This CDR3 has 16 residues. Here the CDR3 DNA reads TGTGCCAGCAGTTCCGACAGGCGCAGACCTAATGAAAAACTGTTTTTT. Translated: CASSSDRRRPNEKLFF.

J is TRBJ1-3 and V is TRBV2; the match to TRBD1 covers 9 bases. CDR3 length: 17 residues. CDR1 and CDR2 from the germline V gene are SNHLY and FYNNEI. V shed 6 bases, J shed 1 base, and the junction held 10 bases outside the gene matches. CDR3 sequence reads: CASSPGTGFLSGNTIYF. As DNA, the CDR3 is TGTGCCAGCAGCCCCGGGACAGGGTTTTTGTCTGGAAACACCATATATTTT.

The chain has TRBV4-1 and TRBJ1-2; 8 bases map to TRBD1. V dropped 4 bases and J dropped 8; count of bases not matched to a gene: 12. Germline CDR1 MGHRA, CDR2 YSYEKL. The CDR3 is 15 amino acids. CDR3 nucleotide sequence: TGCGCCAGCAGCCCCAAGACAGGGGCCGCCTCGGGCTACACCTTC. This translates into CASSPKTGAASGYTF.